A few counts support the clone carrying this T cell receptor delta chain. One end of the junction does not line up with germline, which may come from a read error. TCRdb re-analyzed the RT-PCR reads via CATT. The data show over 2,000 delta-chain clones, 15% to 20% seen once. This entry is derived from a study of gamma-delta T cells after stem cell transplantation. The sequenced material came from gamma-delta T cells. The receptor was isolated from a human donor. It is not recorded whose cells these are; they may come from a transplant donor. This table probably holds off-target reads from a library built for another chain.

The CDR3 nucleotides are TGTGCCTGTGACCTACTGGGGGAACAGGCGTACACCGATAAACCCATCTTT. This sequence encodes CACDLLGEQAYTDKPIF. J is TRDJ1 and V is TRDV2, with 9 bases matching TRDD3. The CDR3 length is 17 residues. The germline gives CDR1 GEAIGNYY, CDR2 EKD.